Listed here are 7 T cell receptor beta chains from one sample, sequenced in a study of T cell responses to AZD1222 COVID-19 vaccine (dated by TCRdb to the early 2020s). Library preparation employed the immunoSEQ multiplex PCR assay. TCRdb obtained this table from immuneACCESS and retained in-frame rearrangements with V and J assigned. These tables miss some clones; where compared with another copy, unresolved V genes account for less than half of the shortfall, and the remainder is unexplained. For this sample the table gives some 140,000 clones, of which roughly 82% were detected only once. The leading ten clones occupy about 4% of the sample. Per the publication, the time point label means: baseline before first vaccination. The sequencing used peripheral blood, collected on day 0 of AZD1222 vaccination. The receptors shown here come from an adult in good health.

The CDR3 spells CASSYPGTPGSPLHF. DNA for the CDR3: TGTGCCAGCAGTTACCCCGGGACCCCGGGTTCACCCCTCCACTTT. The chain uses TRBV6-5 and TRBJ1-6; D is perhaps TRBD1 (5 bases). The CDR3 spans 15 residues. Germline V gives CDR1 MNHEY, CDR2 SVGAGI. Trimming cost V 2 bases and J 9 bases, with 14 bases left between them.

This clone was seen a handful of times. The V and J genes are TRBV5-3 and TRBJ1-3; tentatively, D is TRBD1 (5 bases). TRBV5-3 falls under the ORF class, with uncertain function. CDR3 length: 16 residues. V shed 4 bases and J shed 7 bases, with 21 bases lying between them. The CDR3 loop is CARSRDLSGCGNTIYF. The DNA for the CDR3 is TGTGCCAGAAGCCGCGATCTTTCAGGGTGTGGGAACACCATATATTTT.

The CDR3 spells CASSQAGWGYGYTF. CDR3 nucleotide sequence: TGTGCCAGCAGCCAAGCAGGGTGGGGCTATGGCTACACCTTC. The rearrangement links TRBV14 to TRBJ1-2; D possibly corresponds to TRBD1 (5 bases). This CDR3 comprises 14 residues. V gave up 1 base and J gave up 4 bases, with 10 bases separating them. Germline CDR1 reads SGHDN; CDR2 reads FVKESK. The full variable domain, completed using reference TRBV14 and TRBJ1-2, is EAGVTQFPSHSVIEKGQTVTLRCDPISGHDNLYWYRRVMGKEIKFLLHFVKESKQDESGMPNNRFLAERTGGTYSTLKVQPAELEDSGVYFCASSQAGWGYGYTFGSGTRLTVV.

This rearrangement joins TRBV28 to TRBJ2-1; maybe TRBD2 (5 bases). The CDR3 totals 14 residues. In germline, CDR1 is MDHEN, CDR2 SYDVKM. V gave up 8 bases and J gave up 0 bases, with 11 bases separating them. DNA of the CDR3: TGTGCCAGCCGCCCGGGGATCTCCTACAATGAGCAGTTCTTC. As protein: CASRPGISYNEQFF.

This chain joins TRBV10-1 and TRBJ2-3, with TRBD1 identical over 9 bases. The CDR3 is made up of 14 amino acids. V was pared by 6 bases and J by 2 bases, with 3 bases of the junction left unmatched. CDR1 and CDR2 (germline): WNHNN, SYGVQD (reference sequence). The DNA for the CDR3 is TGCGCCAGCAGCCGGGACAGGGACACAGATACGCAGTATTTT. This sequence encodes CASSRDRDTDTQYF.

The chain uses TRBV19 and TRBJ1-5, with a tentative D call TRBD1 (6 bases). The CDR3 is 15 residues long. The V and J ends lost 1 base and 5 bases respectively, with 12 bases between them. From germline, CDR1 is LNHDA and CDR2 SQIVND (reference sequence). CDR3 sequence (DNA): TGTGCCAGTAGTATAGGAAAGGACAGCCATCAGCCCCAGCATTTT. It encodes CASSIGKDSHQPQHF.

This chain joins TRBV9 and TRBJ1-1; the D is unclear. V was trimmed by 2 bases and J by 0 bases, leaving 8 bases between them. Germline values: CDR1 SGDLS, CDR2 YYNGEE. The length of the CDR3 is 14 residues. CDR3 sequence: CASSVNPVNTEAFF. CDR3 coding DNA: TGTGCCAGCAGCGTGAACCCAGTGAACACTGAAGCTTTCTTT. The variable domain in full, completed from reference TRBV9 and TRBJ1-1, reads DSGVTQTPKHLITATGQRVTLRCSPRSGDLSVYWYQQSLDQGLQFLIQYYNGEERAKGNILERFSAQQFPDLHSELNLSSLELGDSALYFCASSVNPVNTEAFFGQGTRLTVV.